In this sample, the clone carrying this TCR beta chain turned up a few times. The target antigen is unknown. The data derive from a study of identical twins. CDR1 SGHRS and CDR2 YFSETQ come from the germline V gene. The CDR3 is made up of 15 amino acids. With 3 bases removed from V and 0 bases from J, the gap between germline ends came to 9 bases. TCRdb re-analysed the 5' RACE reads in MiXCR, keeping a single row per CDR3 protein. The table lists about 890,000 distinct CDR3 sequences, 12% of them singletons. All donors were healthy, and all were Caucasian. Study findings and constraints: Alpha sequences that were out-of-frame and twin-shared showed an excess of low generation probability. Within beta out-of-frame sequences, the excess sharing observed between twins was weaker.

These data were likewise used in another study, on yellow fever vaccine responses in identical twins. This second study says: Twins' vaccine T cell response reportedly gave the appearance of partial convergence and partial personalization.

Sequenced: PBMCs. The receptor's source is a woman in her late teens or twenties in good health. The rearrangement uses TRBV5-1 and TRBJ2-2; the D gene is possibly TRBD1 (6 bases). This chain's CDR3 is CASSSGAPNTGELFF. In DNA form, the CDR3 reads TGCGCCAGCAGCTCAGGGGCCCCGAACACCGGGGAGCTGTTTTTT.